This T cell receptor (beta chain) was recovered during a study of blood T cell repertoires in COVID-19. The overall study: Sources were T cells, B-cell-depleted T cells, or PBMCs; the material itself was cDNA or gDNA.

The table came from immunoSEQ multiplex PCR; TCRdb's copy has only in-frame clones and leaves some out. The sample includes 150,000 to 200,000 clones, 80% to 90% of them seen just once. The CDR3 has 14 residues. The germline gives CDR1 SNHLY, CDR2 FYNNEI. The ends were cut back, 4 bases at V and 6 bases at J, with 13 bases in the middle. The clonotype originates from a man aged 50 or older with active or convalescent COVID-19. Sequencing was performed on peripheral blood. V usage is TRBV2 and J usage is TRBJ1-5; TRBD1 might be the D (6 bases). CDR3 nucleotides: TGTGCCAGCAGTGGTAGACAGGAGGCTCAGCCCCAGCATTTT. Translating gives CASSGRQEAQPQHF.